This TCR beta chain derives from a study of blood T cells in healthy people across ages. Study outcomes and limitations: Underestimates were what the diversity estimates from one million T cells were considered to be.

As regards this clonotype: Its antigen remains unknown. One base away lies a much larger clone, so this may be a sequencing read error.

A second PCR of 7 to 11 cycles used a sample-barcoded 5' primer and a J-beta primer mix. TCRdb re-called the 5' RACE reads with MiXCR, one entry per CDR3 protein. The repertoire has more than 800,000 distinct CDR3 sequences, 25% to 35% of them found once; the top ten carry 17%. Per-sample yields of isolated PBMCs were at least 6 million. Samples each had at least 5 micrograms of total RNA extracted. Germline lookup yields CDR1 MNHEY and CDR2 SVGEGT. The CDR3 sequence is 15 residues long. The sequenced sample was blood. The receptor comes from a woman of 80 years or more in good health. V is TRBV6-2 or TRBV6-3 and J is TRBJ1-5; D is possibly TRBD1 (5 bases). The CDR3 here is CASTSRGNSDQPQHF. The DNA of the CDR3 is TGTGCCAGCACTTCGCGGGGCAATAGCGATCAGCCCCAGCATTTT.